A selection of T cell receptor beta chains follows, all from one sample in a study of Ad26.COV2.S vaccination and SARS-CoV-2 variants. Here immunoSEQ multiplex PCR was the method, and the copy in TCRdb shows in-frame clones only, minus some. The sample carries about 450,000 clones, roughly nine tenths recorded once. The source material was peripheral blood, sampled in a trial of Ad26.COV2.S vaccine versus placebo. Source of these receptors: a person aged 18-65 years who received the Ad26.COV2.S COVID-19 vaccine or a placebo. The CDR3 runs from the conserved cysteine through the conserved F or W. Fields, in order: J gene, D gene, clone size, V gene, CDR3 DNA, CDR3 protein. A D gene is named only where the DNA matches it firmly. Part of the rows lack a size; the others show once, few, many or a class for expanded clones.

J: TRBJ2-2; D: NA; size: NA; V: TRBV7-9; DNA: TGTGCCAGCCTTTGGGGGTCACACACCGGGGAGCTGTTTTTT; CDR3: CASLWGSHTGELFF
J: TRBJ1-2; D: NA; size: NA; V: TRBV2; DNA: TGTGCCAGCAGTGTGGGCGCAGGGAACATATATGGCTACACCTTC; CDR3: CASSVGAGNIYGYTF
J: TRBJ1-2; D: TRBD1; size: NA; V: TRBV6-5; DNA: TGTGCCAGCAACCCAGGGGGCGTTGGCTACACCTTC; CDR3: CASNPGGVGYTF
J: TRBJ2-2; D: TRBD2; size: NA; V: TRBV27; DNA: TGTGCCAGCAGTTTTACTAGCGGGAGGCTATACACCGGGGAGCTGTTTTTT; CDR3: CASSFTSGRLYTGELFF
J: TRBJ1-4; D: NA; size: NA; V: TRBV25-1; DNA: TGTGCCAGCAGCGATCGAAGGGTGGGGGATGAAAAACTGTTTTTT; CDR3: CASSDRRVGDEKLFF
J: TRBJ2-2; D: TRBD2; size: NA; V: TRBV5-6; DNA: TGTGCCAGCAGGGTGACTAGCGGGAGAAGGGAGCTGTTTTTT; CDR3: CASRVTSGRRELFF
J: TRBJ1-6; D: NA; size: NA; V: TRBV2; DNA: TGTGCCAGCAGTAAGGGAAATTCACCCCTCCACTTT; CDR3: CASSKGNSPLHF
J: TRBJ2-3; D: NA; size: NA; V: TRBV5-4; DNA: TGTGCCAGCAGCGGAGTCAGGGGGGGGAAATCAGATACGCAGTATTTT; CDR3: CASSGVRGGKSDTQYF
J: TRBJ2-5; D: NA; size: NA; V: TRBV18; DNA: TGTGCCAGCTCACCCTTCGTCGGATCCCAAGAGACCCAGTACTTC; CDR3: CASSPFVGSQETQYF
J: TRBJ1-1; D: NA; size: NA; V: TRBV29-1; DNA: TGCAGCGTTGGCAACACTGAAGCTTTCTTT; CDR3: CSVGNTEAFF
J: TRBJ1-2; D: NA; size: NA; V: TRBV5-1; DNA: TGCGCCAGCAGTGTAACAGGAGGCTATGGCTACACCTTC; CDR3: CASSVTGGYGYTF
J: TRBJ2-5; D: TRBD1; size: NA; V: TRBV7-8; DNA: TGTGCCAGCAGCGAGTTGACAGGGCCTGAGACCCAGTACTTC; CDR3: CASSELTGPETQYF
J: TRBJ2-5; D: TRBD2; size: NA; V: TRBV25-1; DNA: TGTGCCAGCAGCGACCACACTAGCGGGCAAGAGACCCAGTACTTC; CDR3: CASSDHTSGQETQYF
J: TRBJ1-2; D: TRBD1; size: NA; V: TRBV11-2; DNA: TGTGCCAGCAGCTTAGGGCAGGGGGCTCGTGGCTACACCTTC; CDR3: CASSLGQGARGYTF
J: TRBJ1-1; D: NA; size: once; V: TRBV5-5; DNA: TGTGCCAGCAGCTGGGGACTCCTGAACACTGAAGCTTTCTTT; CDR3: CASSWGLLNTEAFF
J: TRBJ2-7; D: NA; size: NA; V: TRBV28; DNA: TGTGCCAGCAGGCAGAATCTTGGTCCTTACGAGCAGTACTTC; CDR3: CASRQNLGPYEQYF